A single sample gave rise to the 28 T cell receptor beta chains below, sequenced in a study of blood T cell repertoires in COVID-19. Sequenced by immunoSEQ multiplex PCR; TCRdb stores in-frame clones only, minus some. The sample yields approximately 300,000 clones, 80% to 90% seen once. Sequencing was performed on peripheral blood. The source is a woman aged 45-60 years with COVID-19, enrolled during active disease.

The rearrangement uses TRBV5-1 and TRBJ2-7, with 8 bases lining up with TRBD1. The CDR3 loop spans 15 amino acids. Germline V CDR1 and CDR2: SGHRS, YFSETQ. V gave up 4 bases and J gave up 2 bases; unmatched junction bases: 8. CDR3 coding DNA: TGCGCCAGCAGCAATAGGGGACAGGCCGCCTACGAGCAGTACTTC. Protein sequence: CASSNRGQAAYEQYF. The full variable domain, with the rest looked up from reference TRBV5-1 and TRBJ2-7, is KAGVTQTPRYLIKTRGQQVTLSCSPISGHRSVSWYQQTPGQGLQFLFEYFSETQRNKGNFPGRFSGRQFSNSRSEMNVSTLELGDSALYLCASSNRGQAAYEQYFGPGTRLTVT.

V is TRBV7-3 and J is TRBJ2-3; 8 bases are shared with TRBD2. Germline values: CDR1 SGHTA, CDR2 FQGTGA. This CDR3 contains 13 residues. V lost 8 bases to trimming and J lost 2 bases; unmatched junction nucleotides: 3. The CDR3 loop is CASASGFTDTQYF. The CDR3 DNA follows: TGTGCCAGCGCTAGCGGGTTCACAGATACGCAGTATTTT.

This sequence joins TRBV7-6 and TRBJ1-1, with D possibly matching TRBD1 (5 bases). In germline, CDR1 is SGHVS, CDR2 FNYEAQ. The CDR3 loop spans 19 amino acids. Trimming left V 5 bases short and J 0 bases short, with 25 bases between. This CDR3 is CASSGSEGRRSDVNTEAFF. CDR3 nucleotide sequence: TGTGCCAGCAGCGGCTCGGAGGGACGAAGGTCTGATGTGAACACTGAAGCTTTCTTT.

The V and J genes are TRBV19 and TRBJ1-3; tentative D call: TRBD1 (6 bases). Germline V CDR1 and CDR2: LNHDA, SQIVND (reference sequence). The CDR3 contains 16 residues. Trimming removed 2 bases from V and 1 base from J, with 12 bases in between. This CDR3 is CASSIKSQGSGNTIYF. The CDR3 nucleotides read TGTGCCAGTAGTATAAAATCACAGGGTTCTGGAAACACCATATATTTT.

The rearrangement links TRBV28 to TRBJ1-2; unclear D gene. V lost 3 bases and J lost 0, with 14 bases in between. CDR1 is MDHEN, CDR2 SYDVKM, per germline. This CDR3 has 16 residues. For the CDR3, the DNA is TGTGCCAGCAGTTTCGGCGGCGTTCTGACTAACTATGGCTACACCTTC. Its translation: CASSFGGVLTNYGYTF.

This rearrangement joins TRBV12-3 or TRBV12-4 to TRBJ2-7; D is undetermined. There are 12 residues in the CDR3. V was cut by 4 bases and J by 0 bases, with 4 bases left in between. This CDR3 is CASSYISYEQYF. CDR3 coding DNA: TGTGCCAGCAGTTATATCTCCTACGAGCAGTACTTC.

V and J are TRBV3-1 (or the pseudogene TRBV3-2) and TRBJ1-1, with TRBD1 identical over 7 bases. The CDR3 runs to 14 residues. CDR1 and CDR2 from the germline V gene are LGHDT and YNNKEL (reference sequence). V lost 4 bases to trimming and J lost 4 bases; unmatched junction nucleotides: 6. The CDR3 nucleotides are TGTGCCAGCAGCCCAGGGGGAGCGGGCACTGAAGCTTTCTTT. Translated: CASSPGGAGTEAFF.

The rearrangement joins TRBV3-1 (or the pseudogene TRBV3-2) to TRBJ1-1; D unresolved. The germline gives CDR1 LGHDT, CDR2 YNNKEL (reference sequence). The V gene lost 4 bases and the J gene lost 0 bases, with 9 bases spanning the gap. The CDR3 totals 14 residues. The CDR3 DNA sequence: TGTGCCAGCAGCCCCCAGACACTGAACACTGAAGCTTTCTTT. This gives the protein CASSPQTLNTEAFF.

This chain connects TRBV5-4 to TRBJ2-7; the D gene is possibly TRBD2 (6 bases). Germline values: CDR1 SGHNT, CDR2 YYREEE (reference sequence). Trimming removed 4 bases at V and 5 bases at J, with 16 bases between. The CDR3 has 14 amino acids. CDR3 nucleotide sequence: TGTGCCAGCAGCGAGGATATGTGGGGGGACGAGCAGTACTTC. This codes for CASSEDMWGDEQYF.

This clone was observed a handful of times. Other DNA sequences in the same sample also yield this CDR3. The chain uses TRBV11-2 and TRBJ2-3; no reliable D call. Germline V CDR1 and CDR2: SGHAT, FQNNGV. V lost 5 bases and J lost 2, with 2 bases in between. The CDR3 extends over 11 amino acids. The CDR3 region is CASSHTDTQYF. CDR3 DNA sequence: TGTGCCAGCAGCCACACAGATACGCAGTATTTT.

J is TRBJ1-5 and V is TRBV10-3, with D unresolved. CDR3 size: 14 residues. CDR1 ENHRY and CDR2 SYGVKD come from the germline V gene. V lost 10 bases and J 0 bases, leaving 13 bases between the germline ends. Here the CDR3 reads CATSTEYSNQPQHF. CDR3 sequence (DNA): TGTGCCACATCCACTGAATATAGCAATCAGCCCCAGCATTTT.

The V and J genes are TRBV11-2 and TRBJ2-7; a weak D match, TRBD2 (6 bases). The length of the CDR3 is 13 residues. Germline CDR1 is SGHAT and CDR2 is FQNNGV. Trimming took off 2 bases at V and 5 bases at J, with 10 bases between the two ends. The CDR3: CASSLSGGNEQYF. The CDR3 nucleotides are TGTGCCAGCAGCTTATCCGGCGGGAACGAGCAGTACTTC.

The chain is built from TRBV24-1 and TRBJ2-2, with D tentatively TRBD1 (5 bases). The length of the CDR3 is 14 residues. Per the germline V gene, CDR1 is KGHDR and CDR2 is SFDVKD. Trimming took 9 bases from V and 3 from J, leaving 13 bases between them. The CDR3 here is CATGQGIDTGELFF. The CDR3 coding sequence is TGTGCCACCGGGCAGGGTATTGACACCGGGGAGCTGTTTTTT.

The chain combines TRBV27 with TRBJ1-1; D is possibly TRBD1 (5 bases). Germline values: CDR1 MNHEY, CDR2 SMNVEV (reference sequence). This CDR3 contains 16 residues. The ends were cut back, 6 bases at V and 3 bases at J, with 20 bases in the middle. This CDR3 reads CASRFLGRKGDTEAFF. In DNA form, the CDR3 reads TGTGCCAGCAGATTCCTAGGGAGGAAAGGGGACACTGAAGCTTTCTTT.

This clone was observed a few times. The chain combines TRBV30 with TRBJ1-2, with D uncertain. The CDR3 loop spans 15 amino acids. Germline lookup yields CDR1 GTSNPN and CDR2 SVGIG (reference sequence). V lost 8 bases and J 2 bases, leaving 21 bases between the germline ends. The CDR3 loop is CAKGGREGSNYGYTF. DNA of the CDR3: TGTGCCAAAGGTGGGCGGGAGGGTTCGAACTATGGCTACACCTTC.

CDR3 sequence (DNA): TGTGCCAGCAGTGTAAGTCCGGACACTGAAGCTTTCTTT. Residues: CASSVSPDTEAFF. This chain joins TRBV2 and TRBJ1-1; unclear D gene. The V and J ends lost 4 bases and 3 bases respectively, with 9 bases between them. The CDR3 runs 13 residues. Germline V gene lookup returns CDR1 SNHLY and CDR2 FYNNEI.

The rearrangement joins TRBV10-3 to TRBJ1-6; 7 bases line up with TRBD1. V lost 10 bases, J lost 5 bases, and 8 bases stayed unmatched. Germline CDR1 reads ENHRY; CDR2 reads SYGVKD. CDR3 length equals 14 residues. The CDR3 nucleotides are TGTGCCAGCCGATCGGGACAGAATAATTCACCCCTCCACTTT. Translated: CASRSGQNNSPLHF.

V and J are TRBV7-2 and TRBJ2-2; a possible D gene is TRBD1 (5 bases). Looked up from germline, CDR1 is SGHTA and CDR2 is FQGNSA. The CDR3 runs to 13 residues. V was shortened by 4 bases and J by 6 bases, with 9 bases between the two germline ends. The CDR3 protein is CASSSQGPGELFF. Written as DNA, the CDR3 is TGTGCCAGCAGCTCCCAGGGTCCCGGGGAGCTGTTTTTT.

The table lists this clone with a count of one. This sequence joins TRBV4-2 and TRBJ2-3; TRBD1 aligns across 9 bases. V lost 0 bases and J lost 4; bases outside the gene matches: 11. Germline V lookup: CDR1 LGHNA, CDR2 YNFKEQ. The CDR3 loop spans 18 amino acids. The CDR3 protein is CASSQDQGGQGRADTQYF. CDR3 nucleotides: TGTGCCAGCAGCCAAGATCAAGGGGGACAGGGCAGGGCAGATACGCAGTATTTT.

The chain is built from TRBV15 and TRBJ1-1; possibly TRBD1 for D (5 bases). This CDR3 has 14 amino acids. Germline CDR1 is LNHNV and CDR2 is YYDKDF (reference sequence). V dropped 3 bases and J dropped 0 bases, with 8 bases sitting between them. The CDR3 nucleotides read TGTGCCACCAGCAGGGGACTGATGAACACTGAAGCTTTCTTT. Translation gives CATSRGLMNTEAFF.

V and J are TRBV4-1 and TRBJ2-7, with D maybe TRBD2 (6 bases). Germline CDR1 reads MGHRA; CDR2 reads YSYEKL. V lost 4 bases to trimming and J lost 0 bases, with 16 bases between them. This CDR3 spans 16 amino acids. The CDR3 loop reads CASSPERGISSYEQYF. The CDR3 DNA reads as TGCGCCAGCAGCCCCGAACGGGGGATTAGCTCCTACGAGCAGTACTTC.

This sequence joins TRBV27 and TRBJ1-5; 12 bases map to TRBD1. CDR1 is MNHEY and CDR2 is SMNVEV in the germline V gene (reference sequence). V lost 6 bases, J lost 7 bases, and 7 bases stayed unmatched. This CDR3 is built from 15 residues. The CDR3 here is CASRSGTGGMQPQHF. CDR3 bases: TGTGCCAGCAGATCCGGGACAGGGGGCATGCAGCCCCAGCATTTT.

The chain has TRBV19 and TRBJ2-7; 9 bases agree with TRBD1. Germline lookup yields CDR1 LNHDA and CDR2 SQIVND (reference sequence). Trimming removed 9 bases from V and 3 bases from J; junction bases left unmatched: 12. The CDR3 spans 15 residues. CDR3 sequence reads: CASQTGTGPLYEQYF. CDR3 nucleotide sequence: TGTGCCAGCCAGACAGGGACAGGGCCTCTCTACGAGCAGTACTTC. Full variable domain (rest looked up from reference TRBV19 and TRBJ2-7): DGGITQSPKYLFRKEGQNVTLSCEQNLNHDAMYWYRQDPGQGLRLIYYSQIVNDFQKGDIAEGYSVSREKKESFPLTVTSAQKNPTAFYLCASQTGTGPLYEQYFGPGTRLTVT.

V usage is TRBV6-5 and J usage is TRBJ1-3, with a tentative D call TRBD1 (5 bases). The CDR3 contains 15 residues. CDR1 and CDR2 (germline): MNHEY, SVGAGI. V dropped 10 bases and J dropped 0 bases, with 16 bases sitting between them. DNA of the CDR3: TGTGCCACCAGAGACAGTTTCTACTCTGGAAACACCATATATTTT. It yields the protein CATRDSFYSGNTIYF.

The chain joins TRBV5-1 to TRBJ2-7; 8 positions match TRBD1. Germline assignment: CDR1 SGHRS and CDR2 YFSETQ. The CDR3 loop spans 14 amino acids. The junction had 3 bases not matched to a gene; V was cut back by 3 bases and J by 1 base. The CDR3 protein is CASSSRDRSYEQYF. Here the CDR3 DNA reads TGCGCCAGCAGCTCCCGGGACAGGTCCTACGAGCAGTACTTC.

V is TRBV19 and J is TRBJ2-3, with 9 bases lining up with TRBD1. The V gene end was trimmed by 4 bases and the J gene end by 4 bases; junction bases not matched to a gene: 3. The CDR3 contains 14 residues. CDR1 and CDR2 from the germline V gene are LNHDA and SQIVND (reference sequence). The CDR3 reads CASSSRDRADTQYF. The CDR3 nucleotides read TGTGCCAGTAGTAGCCGGGACAGGGCAGATACGCAGTATTTT.

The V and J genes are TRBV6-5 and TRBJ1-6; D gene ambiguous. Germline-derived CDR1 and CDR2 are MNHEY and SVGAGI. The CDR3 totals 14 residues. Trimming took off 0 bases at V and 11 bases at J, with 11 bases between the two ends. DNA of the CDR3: TGTGCCAGCAGTTACTCGGTCAACGAGACACCCCTCCACTTT. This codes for CASSYSVNETPLHF.

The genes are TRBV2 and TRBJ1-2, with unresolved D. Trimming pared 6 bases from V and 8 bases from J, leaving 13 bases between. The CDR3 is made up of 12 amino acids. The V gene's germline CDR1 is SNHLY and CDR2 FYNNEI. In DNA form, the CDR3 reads TGTGCCAGCAGACGGGAGGCCGGAGGCTACACCTTC. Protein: CASRREAGGYTF.